These T cell receptor beta chains were read from a single sample in a study of blood T cells in healthy people across ages. TCRdb re-called the 5' RACE reads through MiXCR, storing one row per CDR3 protein. This table has around 1,500,000 distinct CDR3 sequences, around 39% appearing once. The sample comprised blood. All receptors derive from a young woman in good health. Both conserved end residues are part of each CDR3. The D gene is left open where the match is weak. Expanded clones are given a class, and other clones once, few, many or no size at all.

J,V,size,D,CDR3,DNA
TRBJ1-4,TRBV27,few,NA,CASRKAGGPNEKLFF,TGTGCCAGCCGTAAGGCCGGGGGGCCTAATGAAAAACTGTTTTTT
TRBJ2-1,TRBV3-1,NA,TRBD2,CASSLEASGKVGQFF,TGTGCCAGCAGCCTAGAAGCGAGCGGGAAGGTTGGGCAGTTCTTC
TRBJ2-5,TRBV20-1,NA,NA,CSAGGFGSVQETQYF,TGCAGTGCTGGGGGCTTCGGCTCGGTACAAGAGACCCAGTACTTC
TRBJ2-7,TRBV2,NA,TRBD2,CASGMTSGTIGEQYF,TGTGCCAGCGGGATGACTAGCGGGACAATTGGCGAGCAGTACTTC
TRBJ2-7,TRBV24-1,NA,TRBD2,CATSDQPPSGNYYEQYF,TGTGCCACCAGTGACCAACCTCCTAGCGGAAACTACTACGAGCAGTACTTC
TRBJ1-4,TRBV18,NA,NA,CASSPNTDEKLFF,TGTGCCAGCTCACCAAACACTGATGAAAAACTGTTTTTT
TRBJ1-1,TRBV12-3/TRBV12-4,once,NA,CASSPRQAPTNTEAFF,TGTGCCAGCAGTCCCAGACAGGCGCCGACGAACACTGAAGCTTTCTTT
TRBJ1-6,TRBV27,NA,NA,CASSLFPGGSPLHF,TGTGCCAGCAGTTTATTTCCCGGGGGTTCACCCCTCCACTTT
TRBJ2-1,TRBV12-3/TRBV12-4,NA,NA,CASSLGSRRYNEQFF,TGTGCCAGCAGTTTAGGTTCGCGACGGTACAATGAGCAGTTCTTC
TRBJ2-7,TRBV27,NA,TRBD2,CASSDRGDYRYEQYF,TGTGCCAGCAGTGACCGGGGGGACTATCGCTACGAGCAGTACTTC
TRBJ2-5,TRBV6-5,once,TRBD2,CASRLAGGPPETQYF,TGTGCCAGCAGGCTAGCGGGAGGACCCCCAGAGACCCAGTACTTC
TRBJ2-7,TRBV27,NA,NA,CASRQTRNRDYEQYF,TGTGCCAGCAGGCAGACTAGGAACAGGGACTACGAGCAGTACTTC
TRBJ2-1,TRBV20-1,NA,NA,CSARNRDAQFF,TGCAGTGCTAGGAACCGGGACGCGCAGTTCTTC
TRBJ2-7,TRBV20-1,few,NA,CSASRGPYEQYF,TGCAGTGCTAGTCGGGGCCCCTACGAGCAGTACTTC
TRBJ2-5,TRBV30,few,NA,CAWSLGPQETQYF,TGTGCCTGGAGCCTCGGGCCCCAAGAGACCCAGTACTTC
TRBJ1-6,TRBV3-1,NA,TRBD1,CASSQGTGNSPLHF,TGTGCCAGCAGCCAGGGGACAGGGAATTCACCCCTCCACTTT
TRBJ1-1,TRBV11-2,NA,TRBD1,CASRFGQGRTEAFF,TGTGCCAGCAGATTTGGACAGGGAAGAACTGAAGCTTTCTTT
TRBJ1-1,TRBV12-3/TRBV12-4,NA,NA,CASRTGYGNTEAFF,TGTGCCAGCAGGACAGGTTATGGTAACACTGAAGCTTTCTTT
TRBJ2-3,TRBV10-1,NA,TRBD2,CASGGGGGTDTQYF,TGCGCCAGCGGAGGCGGGGGGGGCACAGATACGCAGTATTTT
TRBJ2-5,TRBV28,NA,NA,CASRARRHLEETQYF,TGTGCCAGCAGGGCTAGGCGGCATCTCGAGGAGACCCAGTACTTC
TRBJ1-6,TRBV27,once,TRBD1,CASSLRGGAGNSPLYF,TGTGCCAGCAGTTTACGAGGGGGCGCAGGAAATTCACCCCTCTACTTT
TRBJ2-3,TRBV20-1,NA,TRBD2,CSAIGEGLAKYF,TGCAGTGCTATCGGGGAGGGACTAGCTAAGTATTTT
TRBJ2-1,TRBV7-2,few,NA,CASRNRQWRDIYNEQFF,TGTGCCAGCAGAAACAGACAGTGGCGGGACATTTACAATGAGCAGTTCTTC
TRBJ1-1,TRBV5-5,few,NA,CASSLTHRDTEAFF,TGTGCCAGCAGCTTGACCCACAGGGACACTGAAGCTTTCTTT
TRBJ1-2,TRBV5-6,NA,TRBD1,CASSSPRRGLNYGYTF,TGTGCCAGCAGCTCTCCGAGGAGGGGGCTAAACTATGGCTACACCTTC
TRBJ2-5,TRBV10-3,few,NA,CAISESKARNQETQYF,TGTGCCATCAGTGAGTCGAAGGCCAGAAACCAAGAGACCCAGTACTTC
TRBJ2-2,TRBV10-3,NA,NA,CAISKVAQGPTGELFF,TGTGCCATCAGTAAGGTCGCCCAGGGGCCGACCGGGGAGCTGTTTTTT